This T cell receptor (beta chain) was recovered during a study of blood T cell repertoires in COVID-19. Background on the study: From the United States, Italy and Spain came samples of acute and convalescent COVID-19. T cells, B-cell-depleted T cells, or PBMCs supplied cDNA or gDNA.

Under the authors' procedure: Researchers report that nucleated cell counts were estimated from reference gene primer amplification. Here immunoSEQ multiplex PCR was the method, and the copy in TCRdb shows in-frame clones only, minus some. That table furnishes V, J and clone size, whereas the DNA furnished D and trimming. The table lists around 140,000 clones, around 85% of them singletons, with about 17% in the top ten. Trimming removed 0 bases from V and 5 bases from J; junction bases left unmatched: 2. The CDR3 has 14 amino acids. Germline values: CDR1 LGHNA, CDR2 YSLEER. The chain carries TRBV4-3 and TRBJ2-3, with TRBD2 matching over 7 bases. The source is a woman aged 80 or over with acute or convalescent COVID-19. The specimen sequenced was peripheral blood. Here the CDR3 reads CASSQDGGKDTQYF. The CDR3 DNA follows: TGCGCCAGCAGCCAAGACGGGGGGAAAGATACGCAGTATTTT.